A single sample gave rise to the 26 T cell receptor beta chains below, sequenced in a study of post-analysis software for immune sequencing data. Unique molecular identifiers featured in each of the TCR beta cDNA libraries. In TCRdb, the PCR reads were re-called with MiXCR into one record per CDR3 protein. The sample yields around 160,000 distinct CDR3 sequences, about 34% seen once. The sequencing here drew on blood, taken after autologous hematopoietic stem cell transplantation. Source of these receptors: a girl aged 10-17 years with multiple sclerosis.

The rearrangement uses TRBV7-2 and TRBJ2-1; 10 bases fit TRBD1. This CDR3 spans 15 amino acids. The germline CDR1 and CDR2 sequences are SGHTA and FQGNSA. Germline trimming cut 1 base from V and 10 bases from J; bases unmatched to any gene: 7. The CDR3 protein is CASSLVPGQGSEQFF. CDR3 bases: TGTGCCAGCAGCTTAGTTCCGGGACAGGGGAGCGAGCAGTTCTTC.

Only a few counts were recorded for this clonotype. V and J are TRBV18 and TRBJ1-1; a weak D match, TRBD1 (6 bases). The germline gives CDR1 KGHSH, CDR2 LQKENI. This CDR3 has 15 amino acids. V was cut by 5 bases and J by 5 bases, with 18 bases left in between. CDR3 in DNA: TGTGCCAGCTCAATACAGGGAGATTGGGCAACTGAAGCTTTCTTT. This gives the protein CASSIQGDWATEAFF.

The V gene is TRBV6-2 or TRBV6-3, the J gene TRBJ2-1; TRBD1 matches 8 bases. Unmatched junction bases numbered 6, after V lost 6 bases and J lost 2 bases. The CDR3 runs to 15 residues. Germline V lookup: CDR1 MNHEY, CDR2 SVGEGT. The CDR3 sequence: CASREGQGPYNEQFF. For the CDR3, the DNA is TGTGCCAGCAGGGAAGGACAGGGTCCCTACAATGAGCAGTTCTTC.

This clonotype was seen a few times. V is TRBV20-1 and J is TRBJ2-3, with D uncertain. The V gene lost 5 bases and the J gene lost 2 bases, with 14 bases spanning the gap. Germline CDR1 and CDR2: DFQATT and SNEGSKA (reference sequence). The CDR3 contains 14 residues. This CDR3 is CSAYRPGHTDTQYF. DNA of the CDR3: TGCAGTGCTTACCGGCCCGGGCACACAGATACGCAGTATTTT.

CDR3 protein: CASSDERGGGNEQFF. DNA for the CDR3: TGTGCCAGCAGTGATGAGCGGGGGGGCGGCAATGAGCAGTTCTTC. V is TRBV6-4 and J is TRBJ2-1, with 10 bases that match TRBD2. CDR1 and CDR2 from the germline V gene are MRHNA and SNTAGT. The junction had 5 bases not matched to a gene; V was cut back by 3 bases and J by 6 bases. The CDR3 loop spans 15 amino acids.

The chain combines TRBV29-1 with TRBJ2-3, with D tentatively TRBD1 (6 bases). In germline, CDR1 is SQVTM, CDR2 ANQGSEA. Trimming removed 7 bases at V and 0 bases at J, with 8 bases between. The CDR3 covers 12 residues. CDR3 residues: CSGTASTDTQYF. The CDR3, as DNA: TGCAGCGGGACAGCTAGCACAGATACGCAGTATTTT.

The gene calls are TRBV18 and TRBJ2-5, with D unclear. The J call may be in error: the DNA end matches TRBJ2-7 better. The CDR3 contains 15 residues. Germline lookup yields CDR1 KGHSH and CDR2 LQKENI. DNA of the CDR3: TGTGCCAGCTCACCCTTGTCCGTGGGTGCTACCGAGCAGTACTTC. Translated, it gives CASSPLSVGATEQYF.

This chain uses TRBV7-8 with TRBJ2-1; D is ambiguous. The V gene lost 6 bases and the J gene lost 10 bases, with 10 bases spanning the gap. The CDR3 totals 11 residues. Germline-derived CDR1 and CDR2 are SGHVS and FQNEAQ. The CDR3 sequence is CASSYSWEQFF. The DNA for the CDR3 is TGTGCCAGCAGTTATAGCTGGGAGCAGTTCTTC.

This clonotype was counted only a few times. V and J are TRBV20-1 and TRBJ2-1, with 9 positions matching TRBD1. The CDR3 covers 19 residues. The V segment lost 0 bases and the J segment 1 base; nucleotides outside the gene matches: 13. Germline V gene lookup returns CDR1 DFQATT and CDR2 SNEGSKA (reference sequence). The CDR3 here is CSAREPPRTGAGSYNEQFF. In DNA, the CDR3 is TGCAGTGCTAGAGAGCCCCCCCGGACAGGGGCCGGGTCCTACAATGAGCAGTTCTTC.

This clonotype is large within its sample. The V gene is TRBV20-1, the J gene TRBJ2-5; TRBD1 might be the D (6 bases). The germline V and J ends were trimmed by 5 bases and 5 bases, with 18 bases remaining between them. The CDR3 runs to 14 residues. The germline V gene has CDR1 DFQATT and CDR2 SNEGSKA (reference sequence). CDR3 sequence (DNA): TGCAGTGCTGAAACAGGGCCCGCCGGGGAGACCCAGTACTTC. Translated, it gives CSAETGPAGETQYF.

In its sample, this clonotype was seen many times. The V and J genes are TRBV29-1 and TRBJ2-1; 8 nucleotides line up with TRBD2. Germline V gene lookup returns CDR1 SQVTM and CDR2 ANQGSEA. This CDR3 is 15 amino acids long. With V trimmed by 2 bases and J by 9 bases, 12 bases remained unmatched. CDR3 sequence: CSVEIAGGVVSEQFF. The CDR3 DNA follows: TGCAGCGTTGAAATTGCGGGAGGTGTTGTCAGTGAGCAGTTCTTC.

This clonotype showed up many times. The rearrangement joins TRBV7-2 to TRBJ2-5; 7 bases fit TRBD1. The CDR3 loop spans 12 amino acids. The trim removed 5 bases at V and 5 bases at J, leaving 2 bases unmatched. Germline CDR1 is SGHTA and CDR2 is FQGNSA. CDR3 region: CASSRRGETQYF. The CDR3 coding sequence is TGTGCCAGCAGCCGCAGGGGGGAGACCCAGTACTTC.

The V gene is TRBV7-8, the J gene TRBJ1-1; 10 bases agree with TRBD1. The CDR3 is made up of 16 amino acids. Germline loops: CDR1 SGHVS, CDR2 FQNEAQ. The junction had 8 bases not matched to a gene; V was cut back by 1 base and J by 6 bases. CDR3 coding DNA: TGTGCCAGCAGCTTAGAACGGACAGGGGGTCTCGCTGAAGCTTTCTTT. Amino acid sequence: CASSLERTGGLAEAFF.

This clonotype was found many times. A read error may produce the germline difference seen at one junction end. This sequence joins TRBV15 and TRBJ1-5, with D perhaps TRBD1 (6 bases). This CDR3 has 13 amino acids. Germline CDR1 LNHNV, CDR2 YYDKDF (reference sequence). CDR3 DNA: TGTGCCTCCAGTAGGACAGAAGACCAGCCCCAGCATTTT. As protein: CASSRTEDQPQHF.

CDR3 loop: CSARERGGPFNQPQHF. CDR3 nucleotide sequence: TGCAGTGCTAGAGAAAGAGGGGGACCTTTCAATCAGCCCCAGCATTTT. The V gene is TRBV20-1, the J gene TRBJ1-5; D is perhaps TRBD1 (6 bases). With 0 bases removed from V and 3 bases from J, the gap between germline ends came to 15 bases. CDR1 is DFQATT, CDR2 SNEGSKA, per germline (reference sequence). The CDR3 sequence is 16 residues long.

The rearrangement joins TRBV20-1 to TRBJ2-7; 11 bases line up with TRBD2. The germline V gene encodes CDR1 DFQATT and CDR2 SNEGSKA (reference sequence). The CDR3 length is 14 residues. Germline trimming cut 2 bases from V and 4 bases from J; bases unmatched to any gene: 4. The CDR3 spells CSARSTSGSYEQYF. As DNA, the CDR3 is TGCAGTGCTAGAAGTACTAGCGGGAGTTACGAGCAGTACTTC.

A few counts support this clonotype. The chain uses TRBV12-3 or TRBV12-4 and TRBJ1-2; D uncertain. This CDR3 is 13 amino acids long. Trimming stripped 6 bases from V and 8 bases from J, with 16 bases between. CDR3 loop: CASSPSQGSGYTF. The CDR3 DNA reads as TGTGCCAGCAGCCCAAGTCAAGGGTCCGGCTACACCTTC.

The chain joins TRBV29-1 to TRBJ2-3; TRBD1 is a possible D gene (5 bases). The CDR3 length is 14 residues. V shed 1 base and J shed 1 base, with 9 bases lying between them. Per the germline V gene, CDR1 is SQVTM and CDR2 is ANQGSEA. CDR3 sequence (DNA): TGCAGCGTTGAAGGGGGCAGGGGCACAGATACGCAGTATTTT. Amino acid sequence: CSVEGGRGTDTQYF.

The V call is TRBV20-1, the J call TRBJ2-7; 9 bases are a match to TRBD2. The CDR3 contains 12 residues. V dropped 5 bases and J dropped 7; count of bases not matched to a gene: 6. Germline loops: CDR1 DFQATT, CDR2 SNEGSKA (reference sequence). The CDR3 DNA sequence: TGCAGTGCTGAGCGGGAGGCGGAAGAGCAGTACTTC. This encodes CSAEREAEEQYF.

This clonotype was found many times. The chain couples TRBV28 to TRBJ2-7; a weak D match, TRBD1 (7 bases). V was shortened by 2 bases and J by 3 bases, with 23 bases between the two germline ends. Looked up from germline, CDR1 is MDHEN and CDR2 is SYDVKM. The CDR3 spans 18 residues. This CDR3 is CASSLEPLTGDFYYEQYF. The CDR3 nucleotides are TGTGCCAGCAGTTTAGAGCCCCTTACAGGGGACTTCTACTACGAGCAGTACTTC.

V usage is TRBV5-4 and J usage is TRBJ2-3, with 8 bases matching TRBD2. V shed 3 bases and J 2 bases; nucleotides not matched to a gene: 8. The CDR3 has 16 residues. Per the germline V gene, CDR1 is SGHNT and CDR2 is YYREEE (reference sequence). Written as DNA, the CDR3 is TGTGCCAGCAGCTCCTGGACTAGCCCAAACACAGATACGCAGTATTTT. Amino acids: CASSSWTSPNTDTQYF.

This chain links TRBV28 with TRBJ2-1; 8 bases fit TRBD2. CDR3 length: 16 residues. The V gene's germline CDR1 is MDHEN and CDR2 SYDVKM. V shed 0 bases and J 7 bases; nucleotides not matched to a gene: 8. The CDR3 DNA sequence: TGTGCCAGCAGTTTATGGGCCGGGGGGGCCGATAATGAGCAGTTCTTC. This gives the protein CASSLWAGGADNEQFF. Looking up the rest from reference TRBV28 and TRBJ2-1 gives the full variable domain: DVKVTQSSRYLVKRTGEKVFLECVQDMDHENMFWYRQDPGLGLRLIYFSYDVKMKEKGDIPEGYSVSREKKERFSLILESASTNQTSMYLCASSLWAGGADNEQFFGPGTRLTVL.

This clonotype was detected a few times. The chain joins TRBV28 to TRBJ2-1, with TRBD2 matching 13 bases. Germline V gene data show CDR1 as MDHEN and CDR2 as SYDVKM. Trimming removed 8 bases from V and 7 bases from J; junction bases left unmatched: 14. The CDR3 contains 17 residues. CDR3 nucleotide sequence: TGTGCCAGCCCTCCGGGACTAGCGGGAACCCCTTTGAATGAGCAGTTCTTC. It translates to CASPPGLAGTPLNEQFF.

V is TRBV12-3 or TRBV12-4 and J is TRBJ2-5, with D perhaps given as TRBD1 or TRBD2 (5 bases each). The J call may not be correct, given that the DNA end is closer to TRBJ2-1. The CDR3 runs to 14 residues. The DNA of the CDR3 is TGTGCCAGCAGGCCCTTCCGGGGCCAAGAGACCCAGTTCTTC. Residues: CASRPFRGQETQFF.

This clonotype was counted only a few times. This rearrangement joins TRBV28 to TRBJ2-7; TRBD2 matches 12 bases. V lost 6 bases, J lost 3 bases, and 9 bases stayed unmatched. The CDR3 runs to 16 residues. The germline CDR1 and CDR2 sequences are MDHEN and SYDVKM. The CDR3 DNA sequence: TGTGCCAGCAGCCGTATAGGGGGACTAGCGGGCTACGAGCAGTACTTC. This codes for CASSRIGGLAGYEQYF.

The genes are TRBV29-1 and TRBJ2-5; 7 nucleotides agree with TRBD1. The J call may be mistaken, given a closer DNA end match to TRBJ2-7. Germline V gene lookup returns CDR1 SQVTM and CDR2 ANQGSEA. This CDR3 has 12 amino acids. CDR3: CSGGQYLYEQYF. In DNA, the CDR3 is TGCAGCGGGGGACAGTATCTCTACGAGCAGTACTTC.